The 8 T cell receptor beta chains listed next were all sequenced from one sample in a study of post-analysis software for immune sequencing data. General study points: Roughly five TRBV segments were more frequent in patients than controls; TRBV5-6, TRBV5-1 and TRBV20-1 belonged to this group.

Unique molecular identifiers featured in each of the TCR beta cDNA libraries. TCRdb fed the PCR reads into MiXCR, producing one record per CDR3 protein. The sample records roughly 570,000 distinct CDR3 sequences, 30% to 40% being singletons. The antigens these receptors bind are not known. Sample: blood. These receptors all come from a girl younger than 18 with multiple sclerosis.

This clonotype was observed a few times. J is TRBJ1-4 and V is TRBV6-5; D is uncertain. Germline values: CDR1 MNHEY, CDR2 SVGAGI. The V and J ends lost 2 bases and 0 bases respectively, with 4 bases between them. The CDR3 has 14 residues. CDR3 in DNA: TGTGCCAGCAGTTACGGGACAACTAATGAAAAACTGTTTTTT. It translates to CASSYGTTNEKLFF.

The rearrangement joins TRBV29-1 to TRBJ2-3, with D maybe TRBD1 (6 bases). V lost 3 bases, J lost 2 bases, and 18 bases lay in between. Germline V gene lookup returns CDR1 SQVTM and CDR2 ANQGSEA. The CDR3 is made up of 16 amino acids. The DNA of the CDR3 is TGCAGCGTTGAGGCCGGGACACCCGGAACCACAGATACGCAGTATTTT. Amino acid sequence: CSVEAGTPGTTDTQYF.

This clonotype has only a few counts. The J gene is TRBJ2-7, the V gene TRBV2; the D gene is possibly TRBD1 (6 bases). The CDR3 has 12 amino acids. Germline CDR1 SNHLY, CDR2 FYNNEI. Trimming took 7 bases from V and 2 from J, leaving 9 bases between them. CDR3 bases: TGTGCCAGCAAACGACAGGCCTACGAGCAGTACTTC. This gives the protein CASKRQAYEQYF.

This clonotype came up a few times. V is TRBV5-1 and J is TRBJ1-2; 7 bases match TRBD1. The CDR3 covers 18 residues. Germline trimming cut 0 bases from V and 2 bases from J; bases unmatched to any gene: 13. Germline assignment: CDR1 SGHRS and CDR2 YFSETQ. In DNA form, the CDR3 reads TGCGCCAGCAGCTTGGGGGCCATCCCGGGACAGCCGAACTATGGCTACACCTTC. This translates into CASSLGAIPGQPNYGYTF.

The CDR3 DNA reads TGCGCCAGCAGCGCCGGGACAGGGTATGCTGAGCAGTTCTTC. Translation: CASSAGTGYAEQFF. The V call is TRBV4-1, the J call TRBJ2-1, with 9 nucleotides matching TRBD1. Per the germline V gene, CDR1 is MGHRA and CDR2 is YSYEKL. There are 14 residues in the CDR3. The V and J ends lost 5 bases and 9 bases, in that order; junction bases with no gene match: 8.

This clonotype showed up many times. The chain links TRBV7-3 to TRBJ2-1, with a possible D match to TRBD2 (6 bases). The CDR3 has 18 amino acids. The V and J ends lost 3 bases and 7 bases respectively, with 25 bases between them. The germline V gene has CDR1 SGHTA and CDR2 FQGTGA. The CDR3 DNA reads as TGTGCCAGCAGCTTGAAACCTTCTAGGAGGGCAGATGTGAATGAGCAGTTCTTC. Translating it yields CASSLKPSRRADVNEQFF. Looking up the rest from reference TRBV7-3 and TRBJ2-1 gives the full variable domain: GAGVSQTPSNKVTEKGKYVELRCDPISGHTALYWYRQSLGQGPEFLIYFQGTGAADDSGLPNDRFFAVRPEGSVSTLKIQRTERGDSAVYLCASSLKPSRRADVNEQFFGPGTRLTVL.

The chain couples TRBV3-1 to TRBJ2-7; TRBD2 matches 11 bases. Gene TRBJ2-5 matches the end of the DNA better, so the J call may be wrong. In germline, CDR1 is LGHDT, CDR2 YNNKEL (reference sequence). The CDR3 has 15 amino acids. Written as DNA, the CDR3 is TGTGCCAGCAGCTCGACTAGCGGGGCCGTGGAGACCCAGTACTTC. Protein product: CASSSTSGAVETQYF.

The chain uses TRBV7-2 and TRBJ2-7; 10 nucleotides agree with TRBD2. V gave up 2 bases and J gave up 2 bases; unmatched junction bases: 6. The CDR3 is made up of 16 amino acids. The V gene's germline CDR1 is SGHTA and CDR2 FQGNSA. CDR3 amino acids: CASSLTSSGGAYEQYF. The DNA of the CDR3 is TGTGCCAGCAGCTTAACCTCTAGCGGGGGAGCCTACGAGCAGTACTTC.